Shown below are 14 T cell receptor beta chains from a single sample sequenced in a study of blood T cell repertoires in COVID-19. Profiled with immunoSEQ multiplex PCR; TCRdb holds only in-frame clones, not every one. The sample consists of 110,000 to 150,000 clones, approximately 90% of them appearing once. What was sequenced was peripheral blood. All receptors derive from a woman of 80 years or more with acute or convalescent COVID-19.

This chain links TRBV6-1 with TRBJ1-5, with a weak D call TRBD1 (5 bases). CDR3 length: 17 amino acids. The V end was cut by 3 bases, the J end by 3 bases, with 18 bases between. Germline V gene data show CDR1 as MNHNS and CDR2 as SASEGT. Here the CDR3 DNA reads TGTGCCAGCAGTGACCCCGCGCCCCGGGGGATCAATCAGCCCCAGCATTTT. Protein product: CASSDPAPRGINQPQHF.

V usage is TRBV5-4 and J usage is TRBJ2-3; 9 bases align to TRBD1. The CDR3 is 16 amino acids. Losses at the gene ends were 3 bases for V and 2 bases for J; bases not matched to a gene: 7. Germline V gene lookup returns CDR1 SGHNT and CDR2 YYREEE (reference sequence). The CDR3 loop reads CASSSQGAGDTDTQYF. The DNA of the CDR3 is TGTGCCAGCAGCTCACAGGGGGCTGGAGACACAGATACGCAGTATTTT. The entire variable domain, with the rest obtained from reference TRBV5-4 and TRBJ2-3, is as follows: ETGVTQSPTHLIKTRGQQVTLRCSSQSGHNTVSWYQQALGQGPQFIFQYYREEENGRGNFPPRFSGLQFPNYSSELNVNALELDDSALYLCASSSQGAGDTDTQYFGPGTRLTVL.

The chain employs TRBV5-1 and TRBJ2-2; a possible D gene is TRBD1 (6 bases). There are 17 residues in the CDR3. Germline-derived CDR1 and CDR2 are SGHRS and YFSETQ. V gave up 4 bases and J gave up 0 bases, with 16 bases separating them. The CDR3 coding sequence is TGCGCCAGCAGCCTGCGCTGGGACACATCGAACACCGGGGAGCTGTTTTTT. It yields the protein CASSLRWDTSNTGELFF.

This chain joins TRBV11-1 and TRBJ1-2; maybe TRBD1 (6 bases). CDR1 is SGHAT, CDR2 FQDESV, per germline (reference sequence). The CDR3 runs 14 residues. The germline V and J ends were trimmed by 3 bases and 2 bases, with 10 bases remaining between them. This CDR3 is CASSLGRGNYGYTF. The CDR3 DNA is TGTGCCAGCAGCTTGGGCAGGGGAAACTATGGCTACACCTTC.

The genes are TRBV7-2 and TRBJ2-2, with TRBD2 matching 11 bases. This CDR3 contains 18 residues. The ends lost 5 bases at V and 4 bases at J; junction bases unmatched: 12. Germline assignment: CDR1 SGHTA and CDR2 FQGNSA. The DNA of the CDR3 is TGTGCCAGCAGCCTCATAGCGGGGGGGCAGCGGGGCACCGGGGAGCTGTTTTTT. This sequence encodes CASSLIAGGQRGTGELFF.

This sequence joins TRBV29-1 and TRBJ2-3, with 9 bases aligning to TRBD2. CDR3 size: 15 residues. CDR1 is SQVTM, CDR2 ANQGSEA, per germline. The junction had 9 bases not matched to a gene; V was cut back by 4 bases and J by 4 bases. CDR3: CSVGGLANMPDTQYF. The CDR3 bases are TGCAGCGTTGGCGGACTAGCGAATATGCCAGATACGCAGTATTTT.

In DNA form, the CDR3 reads TGTGCCACCAGCGAGAGATTTAATCAGCCCCAGCATTTT. Its protein product is CATSERFNQPQHF. The chain carries TRBV15 and TRBJ1-5; D gene uncertain. Germline V CDR1 and CDR2: LNHNV, YYDKDF (reference sequence). Trimming removed 5 bases at V and 4 bases at J, with 9 bases between. The length of the CDR3 is 13 residues.

This rearrangement joins TRBV5-5 to TRBJ1-4; D might be TRBD1 (6 bases). Germline V gene lookup returns CDR1 SGHKS and CDR2 YYEKEE (reference sequence). This CDR3 spans 16 amino acids. The V end lost 3 bases, the J end lost 0 bases, and 12 bases lay between the germline ends. CDR3 nucleotides: TGTGCCAGCAGCTACAGGGTAGTAACAACTAATGAAAAACTGTTTTTT. This codes for CASSYRVVTTNEKLFF.

This sequence joins TRBV5-1 and TRBJ1-6, with 9 nucleotides matching TRBD1. This CDR3 spans 15 amino acids. CDR1 and CDR2 from the germline V gene are SGHRS and YFSETQ. The junction had 9 bases not matched to a gene; V was cut back by 4 bases and J by 10 bases. CDR3 residues: CASSIGTGQMSPLHF. The CDR3 DNA sequence: TGCGCCAGCAGCATCGGGACAGGGCAAATGTCACCCCTCCACTTT.

V gene TRBV4-3 combines with J gene TRBJ1-2, with 8 bases that match TRBD1. CDR1 and CDR2 from the germline V gene are LGHNA and YSLEER. After removal of 1 base from V and 5 bases from J, the junction contained 6 bases not matched to a gene. The CDR3 is 15 amino acids. This chain's CDR3 is CASSQGGGQAYGYTF. The CDR3 DNA reads as TGCGCCAGCAGCCAAGGGGGGGGACAGGCGTATGGCTACACCTTC.

The gene calls are TRBV11-2 and TRBJ1-6; TRBD1 agrees at 9 bases. Germline values: CDR1 SGHAT, CDR2 FQNNGV. The CDR3 is 15 residues long. Unmatched junction bases numbered 6, after V lost 5 bases and J lost 7 bases. CDR3 bases: TGTGCCAGCAGCCCCACAGGGGGCAGAAATTCACCCCTCCACTTT. Translation gives CASSPTGGRNSPLHF.

This clone was detected a few times. The chain has TRBV6-5 and TRBJ1-1; D is uncertain. Trimming took off 4 bases at V and 0 bases at J, with 9 bases between the two ends. The CDR3 has 14 amino acids. Germline V gives CDR1 MNHEY, CDR2 SVGAGI. The CDR3: CASSFSSLNTEAFF. CDR3 nucleotide sequence: TGTGCCAGCAGTTTCTCTAGCCTGAACACTGAAGCTTTCTTT.

The chain joins TRBV5-1 to TRBJ1-6; D is perhaps TRBD1 (5 bases). CDR1 is SGHRS, CDR2 YFSETQ, per germline. Between the trimmed V and J ends, which lost 0 bases and 1 base, there was a span of 11 bases. This CDR3 has 17 residues. CDR3 nucleotides: TGCGCCAGCAGCTTGGTGGGGGGGTATTCCTATAATTCACCCCTCCACTTT. It encodes CASSLVGGYSYNSPLHF.

This CDR3 reads CASLQEGTQNSPLHF. The CDR3 region has the DNA TGTGCCAGCCTTCAGGAGGGGACCCAGAATTCACCCCTCCACTTT. The gene calls are TRBV6-6 and TRBJ1-6; D might be TRBD1 (5 bases). Germline CDR1 MNHNY, CDR2 SVGAGI (reference sequence). V gave up 8 bases and J gave up 7 bases, with 18 bases separating them. CDR3 length equals 15 residues.